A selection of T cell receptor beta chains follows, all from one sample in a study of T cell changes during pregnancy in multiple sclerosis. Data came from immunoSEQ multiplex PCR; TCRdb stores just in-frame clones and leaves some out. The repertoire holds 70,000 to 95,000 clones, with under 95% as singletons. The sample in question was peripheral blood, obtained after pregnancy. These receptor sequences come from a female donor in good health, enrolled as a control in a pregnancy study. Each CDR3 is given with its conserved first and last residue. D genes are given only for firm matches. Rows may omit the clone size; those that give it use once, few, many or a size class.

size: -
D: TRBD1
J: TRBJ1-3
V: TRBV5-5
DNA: TGTGCCAGCAGCTTGAACCCAGGGACAGGCTCTGGAAACACCATATATTTT
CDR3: CASSLNPGTGSGNTIYF

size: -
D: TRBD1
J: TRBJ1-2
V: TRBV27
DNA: TGTGCCAGCGGCTTCGTGGGGACAGGCTATGGCTACACCTTC
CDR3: CASGFVGTGYGYTF

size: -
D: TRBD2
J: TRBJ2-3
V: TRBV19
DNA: TGTGCCAGTAGTATTGTATCGGGTCTAGCGGCCACAGATACGCAGTATTTT
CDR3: CASSIVSGLAATDTQYF

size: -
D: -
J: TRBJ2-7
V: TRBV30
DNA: TGTGCCTGGATCGGTAGCTACGAGCAGTACTTC
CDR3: CAWIGSYEQYF

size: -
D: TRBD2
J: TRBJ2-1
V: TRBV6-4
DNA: TGTGCCAGCAGTGTCAGCGGGGGGACTGCCAATGAGCAGTTCTTC
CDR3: CASSVSGGTANEQFF

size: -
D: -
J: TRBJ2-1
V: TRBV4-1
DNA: TGCGCCAGCAGCCAAGATAGAGTTGCGGCTAGCAGGAATGAGCAGTTCTTC
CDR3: CASSQDRVAASRNEQFF

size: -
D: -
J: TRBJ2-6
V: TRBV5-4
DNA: TGTGCCAGCAGCTTGATGAGCTCTGGGGCCAACGTCCTGACTTTC
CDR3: CASSLMSSGANVLTF

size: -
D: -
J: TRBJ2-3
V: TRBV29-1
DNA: TGCAGCGCTCTCTTCTCCGGGTACACAGATACGCAGTATTTT
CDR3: CSALFSGYTDTQYF

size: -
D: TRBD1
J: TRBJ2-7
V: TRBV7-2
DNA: TGTGCCAGCAGCCTAGGGACAGTTACCTACGAGCAGTACTTC
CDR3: CASSLGTVTYEQYF

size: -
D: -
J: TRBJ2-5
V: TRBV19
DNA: TGTGCCAGTAGTATGCGGGCCTCCAGCCAAGAGACCCAGTACTTC
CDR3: CASSMRASSQETQYF

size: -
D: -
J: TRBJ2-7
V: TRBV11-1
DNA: TGTGCCAGCAGCCCCAGGGCTCTCGGGTCCGAGCAGTACTTC
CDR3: CASSPRALGSEQYF

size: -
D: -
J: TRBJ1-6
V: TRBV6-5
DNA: TGTGCCAGCAGTTACCTCAGGGAAAATTCACCCCTCCACTTT
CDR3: CASSYLRENSPLHF

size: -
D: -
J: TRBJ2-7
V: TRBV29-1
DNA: TGCAGCGGGGGTGGGCAGGGGAACAACGAGCAGTACTTC
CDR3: CSGGGQGNNEQYF

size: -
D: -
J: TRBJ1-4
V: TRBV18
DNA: TGTGCCAGCTCATTCCAGACAACTAATGAAAAACTGTTTTTT
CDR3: CASSFQTTNEKLFF

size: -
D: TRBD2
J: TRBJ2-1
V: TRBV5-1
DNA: TGCGCCAGCAGCTTGGAGTTAGCGGGAACCAGTGGAGGGGAGCAGTTCTTC
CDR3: CASSLELAGTSGGEQFF

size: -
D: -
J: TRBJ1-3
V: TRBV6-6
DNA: TGTGCCAGCAGTTACCAACCCGAGAGGGCTGGAAACACCATATATTTT
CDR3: CASSYQPERAGNTIYF

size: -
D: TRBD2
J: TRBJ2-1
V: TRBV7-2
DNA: TGTGCCAGCAGCTCACTAGCGGGAGTGTACAATGAGCAGTTCTTC
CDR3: CASSSLAGVYNEQFF

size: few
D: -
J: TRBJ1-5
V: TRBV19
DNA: TGTGCCAGTAGTAATCCCCTTGGCAGGGACAATCAGCCCCAGCATTTT
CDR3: CASSNPLGRDNQPQHF

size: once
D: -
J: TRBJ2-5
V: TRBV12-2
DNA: TGTGCAAGTCGCTTAGAGTCCGGGGAAGGTTGGGAGACCCAGTACTTC
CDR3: CASRLESGEGWETQYF

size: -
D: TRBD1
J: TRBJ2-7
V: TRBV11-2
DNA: TGTGCCAGCAGCCGGACAGGGACCTACGAGCAGTACTTC
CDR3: CASSRTGTYEQYF

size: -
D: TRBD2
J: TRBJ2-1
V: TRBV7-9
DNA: TGTGCCAGCAGCCTGACTAGCGACTACAATGAGCAGTTCTTC
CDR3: CASSLTSDYNEQFF

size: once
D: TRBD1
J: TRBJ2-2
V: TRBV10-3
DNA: TGTGCCATCAGTGAAGGGACAGGGGTCACCGGGGAGCTGTTTTTT
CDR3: CAISEGTGVTGELFF

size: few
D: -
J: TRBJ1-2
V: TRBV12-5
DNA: TGTGCTAGTGGTTCGACTTGGTTGTCGGGCTACACCTTC
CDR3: CASGSTWLSGYTF

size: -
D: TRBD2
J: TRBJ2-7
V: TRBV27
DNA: TGTGCCAGCAGTCCCCGACTTCTAGCGGCACCCTACGAGCAGTACTTC
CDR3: CASSPRLLAAPYEQYF

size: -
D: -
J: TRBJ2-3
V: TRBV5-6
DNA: TGTGCCAGCAGCTTGGCGGGGGTTGGTACAGATACGCAGTATTTT
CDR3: CASSLAGVGTDTQYF

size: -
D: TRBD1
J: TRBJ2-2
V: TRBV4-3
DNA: TGCGCCAGCAGCCCTCACCCTCCGACAGGGGGCGCGACCGGGGAGCTGTTTTTT
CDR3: CASSPHPPTGGATGELFF

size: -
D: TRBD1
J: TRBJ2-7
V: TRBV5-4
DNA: TGTGCCAGCAGCCGGGACAGGGGGGCTTACGAGCAGTACTTC
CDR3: CASSRDRGAYEQYF

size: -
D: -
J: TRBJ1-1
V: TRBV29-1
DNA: TGCAGCGTTTTACTGCGGAACACTGAAGCTTTCTTT
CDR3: CSVLLRNTEAFF

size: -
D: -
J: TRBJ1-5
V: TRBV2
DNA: TGTGCCTGCCAACCGGGGAGGAATCAGCCCCAGCATTTT
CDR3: CACQPGRNQPQHF

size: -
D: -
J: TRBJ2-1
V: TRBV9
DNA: TGTGCCAGCAGCGGCCGTCGGAGTAATGAGCAGTTCTTC
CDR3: CASSGRRSNEQFF

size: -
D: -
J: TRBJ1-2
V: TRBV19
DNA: TGTGCCAGTAGTATCCCGGACAGTGCGGGTTGGCATGGCTACACCTTC
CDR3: CASSIPDSAGWHGYTF

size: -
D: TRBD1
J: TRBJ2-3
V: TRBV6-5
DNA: TGTGCCAGCAGTTTCCGACAGGGTTCGTCAGATACGCAGTATTTT
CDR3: CASSFRQGSSDTQYF

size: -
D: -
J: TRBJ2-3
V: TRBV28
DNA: TGTGCCAGCAGTTTTAACAGGGGCACAGATACGCAGTATTTT
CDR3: CASSFNRGTDTQYF

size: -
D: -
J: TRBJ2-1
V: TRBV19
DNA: TGTGCCAGTAGTATAGGGGACACCAGTTTGAATGAGCAGTTCTTC
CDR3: CASSIGDTSLNEQFF

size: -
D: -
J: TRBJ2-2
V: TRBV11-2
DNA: TGTGCCAGCAGCTTAGTTGGTCGGACCGGGGAGCTGTTTTTT
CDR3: CASSLVGRTGELFF

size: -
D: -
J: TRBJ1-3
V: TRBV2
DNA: TGTGCCAGCAGTGAAAGGGGCCTCGGGAACACCATATATTTT
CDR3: CASSERGLGNTIYF

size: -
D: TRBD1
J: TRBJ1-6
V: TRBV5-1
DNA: TGCGCCAGCAGCTTGGAGGGGGCCCTGCCGGGTTCACCCCTCCACTTT
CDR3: CASSLEGALPGSPLHF

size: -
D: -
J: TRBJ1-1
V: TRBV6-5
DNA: TGTGCCAGCAGTTACTCGGGGGGGTGGTTGGGATCAGAAGCTTTCTTT
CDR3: CASSYSGGWLGSEAFF

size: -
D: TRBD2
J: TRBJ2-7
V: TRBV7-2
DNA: TGTGCCAGCAGCCTTATTAGCGGGAGCATATACGAGCAGTACTTC
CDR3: CASSLISGSIYEQYF

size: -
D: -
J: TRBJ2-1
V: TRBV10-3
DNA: TGTGCCATCAGTGAGTCCATTAGAGGGTATGAGCAGTTCTTC
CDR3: CAISESIRGYEQFF

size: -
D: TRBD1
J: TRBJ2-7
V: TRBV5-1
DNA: TGCGCCAGCAGCGGGACAGGGGCCCACGAGCAGTACTTC
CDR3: CASSGTGAHEQYF

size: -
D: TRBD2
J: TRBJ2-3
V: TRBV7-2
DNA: TGTGCCAGTAAGCTAGCGGGGACAGATACGCAGTATTTT
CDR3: CASKLAGTDTQYF

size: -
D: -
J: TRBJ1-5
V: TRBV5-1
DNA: TGCGCCCTTTCCCAGGGAAGCCAGCCCCAGCATTTT
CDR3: CALSQGSQPQHF

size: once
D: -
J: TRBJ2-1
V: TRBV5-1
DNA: TGCGCCAGCAGCTCCTCTAGCGTCGGTCGAGTGGATGAGCAGTTCTTC
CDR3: CASSSSSVGRVDEQFF

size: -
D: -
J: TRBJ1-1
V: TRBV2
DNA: TGTGCCAGCAGGGGCGACAGGATGACTGAAGCTTTCTTT
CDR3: CASRGDRMTEAFF

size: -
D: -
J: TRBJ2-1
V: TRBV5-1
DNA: TGCGCCAGCAGCTTGGGGGTCAGTGGGAAGGTAGAGGGTGAGCAGTTCTTC
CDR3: CASSLGVSGKVEGEQFF

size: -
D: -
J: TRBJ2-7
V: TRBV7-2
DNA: TGTGCCAGCAGCAAAGGGGGTGAGGCCGCGGGCTACGAGCAGTACTTC
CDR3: CASSKGGEAAGYEQYF

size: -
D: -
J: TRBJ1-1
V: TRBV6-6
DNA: TGTGCCAGCAGTTACTCGAGCAACACTGAAGCTTTCTTT
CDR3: CASSYSSNTEAFF

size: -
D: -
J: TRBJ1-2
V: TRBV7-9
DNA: TGTGCCAGCAGCTGGCAGGGCAGGGGCAACTATGGCTACACCTTC
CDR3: CASSWQGRGNYGYTF

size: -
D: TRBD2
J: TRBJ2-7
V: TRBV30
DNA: TGTGCCTGGAAGGTTGAGCGGGATTATCTCGAGCAGTACTTC
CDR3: CAWKVERDYLEQYF

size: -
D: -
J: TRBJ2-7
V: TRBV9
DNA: TGTGCCAGCAGCGCGGGACAACCTTCCTACGAGCAGTACTTC
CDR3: CASSAGQPSYEQYF

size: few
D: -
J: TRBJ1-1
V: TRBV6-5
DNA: TGTGCCAGCAGTTACCAGCCGGCGGTGAACACTGAAGCTTTCTTT
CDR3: CASSYQPAVNTEAFF

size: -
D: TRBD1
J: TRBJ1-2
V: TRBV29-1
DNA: TGCAGCGTTGAAGAACCCAGGGGGTATGGCTACACCTTC
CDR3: CSVEEPRGYGYTF

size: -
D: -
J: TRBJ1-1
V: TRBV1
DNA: TGCACCAGCAGGATCGGCGCGCGGGACACTGAAGCTTTCTTT
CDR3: CTSRIGARDTEAFF

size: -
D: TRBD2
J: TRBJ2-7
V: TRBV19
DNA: TGTGCCAGTAGTTGGGGACTAGGTGGGCCCTACGAGCAGTACTTC
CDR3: CASSWGLGGPYEQYF

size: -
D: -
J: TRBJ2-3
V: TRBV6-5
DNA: TGTGCCAGCAGTTACCACAGCCCCGCACGGGATACGCAGTATTTT
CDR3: CASSYHSPARDTQYF

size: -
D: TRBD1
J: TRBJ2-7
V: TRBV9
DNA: TGTGCCAGCAGCGGCTCAGGGGGCCACTCCTACGAGCAGTACTTC
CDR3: CASSGSGGHSYEQYF

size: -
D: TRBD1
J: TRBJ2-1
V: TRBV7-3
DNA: TGTGCCAGCAGCTTACTGACAGGGGGCTCCTACAATGAGCAGTTCTTC
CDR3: CASSLLTGGSYNEQFF

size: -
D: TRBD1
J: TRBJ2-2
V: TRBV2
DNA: TGTGCCACTGGGACAGGGTCAGCCGGGGAGCTGTTTTTT
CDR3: CATGTGSAGELFF

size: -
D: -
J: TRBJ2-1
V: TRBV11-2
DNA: TGTGCCAGCAGCTTAGGGTTGGGGAGCTCCTACAATGAGCAGTTCTTC
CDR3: CASSLGLGSSYNEQFF